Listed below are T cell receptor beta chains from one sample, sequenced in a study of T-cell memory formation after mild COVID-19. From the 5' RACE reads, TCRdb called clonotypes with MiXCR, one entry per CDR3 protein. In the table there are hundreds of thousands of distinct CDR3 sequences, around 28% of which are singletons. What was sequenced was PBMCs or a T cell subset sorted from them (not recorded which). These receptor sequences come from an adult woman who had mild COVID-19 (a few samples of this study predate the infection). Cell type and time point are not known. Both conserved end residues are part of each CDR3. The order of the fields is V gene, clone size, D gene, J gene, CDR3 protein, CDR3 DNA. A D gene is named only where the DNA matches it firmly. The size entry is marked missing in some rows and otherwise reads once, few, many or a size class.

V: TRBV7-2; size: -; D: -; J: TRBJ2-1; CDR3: CASSPPGLPSYNEQFF; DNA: TGTGCCAGCAGCCCGCCGGGACTTCCCTCCTACAATGAGCAGTTCTTC
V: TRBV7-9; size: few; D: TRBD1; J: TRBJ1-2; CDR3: CASSSMDRLYGYTF; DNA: TGTGCCAGCAGCTCCATGGACAGGCTCTATGGCTACACCTTC
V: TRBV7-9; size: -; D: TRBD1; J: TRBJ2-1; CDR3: CASSPTRTGDNEQFF; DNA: TGTGCCAGCAGCCCGACACGAACAGGGGACAATGAGCAGTTCTTC
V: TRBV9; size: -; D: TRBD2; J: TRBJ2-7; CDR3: CASSASGGSGHEQYF; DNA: TGTGCCAGCAGCGCCAGCGGGGGCTCCGGGCACGAGCAGTACTTC
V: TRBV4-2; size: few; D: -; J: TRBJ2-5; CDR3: CASSRPDSRETQYF; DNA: TGTGCCAGCAGCCGGCCCGACTCGCGGGAGACCCAGTACTTC
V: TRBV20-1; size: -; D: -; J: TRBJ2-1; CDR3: CSARDLGGSNEQFF; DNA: TGCAGTGCTAGAGATCTGGGGGGCAGCAATGAGCAGTTCTTC
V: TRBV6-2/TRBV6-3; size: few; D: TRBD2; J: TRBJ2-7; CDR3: CASSYTAGGLDEQYF; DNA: TGTGCCAGCAGTTATACAGCGGGAGGGCTTGACGAGCAGTACTTC
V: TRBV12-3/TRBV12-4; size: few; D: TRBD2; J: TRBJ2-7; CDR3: CASSLEASGRNEQYF; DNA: TGTGCCAGCAGTTTAGAGGCTAGCGGGAGGAACGAGCAGTACTTC
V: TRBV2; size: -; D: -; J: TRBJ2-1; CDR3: CASRGTAYNEQFF; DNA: TGTGCCAGCAGGGGGACTGCCTACAATGAGCAGTTCTTC
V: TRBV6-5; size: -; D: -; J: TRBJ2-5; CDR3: CASSATRPEETQYF; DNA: TGTGCCAGCAGCGCCACGCGGCCAGAAGAGACCCAGTACTTC
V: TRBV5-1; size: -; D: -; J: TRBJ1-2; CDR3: CASSLVAASSYGYTF; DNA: TGCGCCAGCAGCTTGGTAGCGGCGAGTAGCTATGGCTACACCTTC
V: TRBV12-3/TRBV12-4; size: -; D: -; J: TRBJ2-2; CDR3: CASSPTGSSPGELFF; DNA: TGTGCCAGCAGCCCGACAGGTTCCTCCCCGGGGGAGCTGTTTTTT
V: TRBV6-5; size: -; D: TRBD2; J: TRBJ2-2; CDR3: CASSRTSGRAGELFF; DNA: TGTGCCAGCAGCCGAACTAGCGGGAGGGCCGGGGAGCTGTTTTTT
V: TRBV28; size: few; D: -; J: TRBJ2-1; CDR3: CASSPTLGGGAIYNEQFF; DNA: TGTGCCAGCAGCCCTACACTTGGGGGGGGGGCGATCTACAATGAGCAGTTCTTC
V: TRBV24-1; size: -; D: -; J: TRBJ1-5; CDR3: CATSDPLSADVNQPQHF; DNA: TGTGCCACCAGTGATCCCCTGTCCGCGGATGTCAATCAGCCCCAGCATTTT
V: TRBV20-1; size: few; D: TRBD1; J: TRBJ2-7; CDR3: CSVVDPGQGYEQYF; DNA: TGCAGTGTTGTAGATCCGGGACAGGGTTACGAGCAGTACTTC
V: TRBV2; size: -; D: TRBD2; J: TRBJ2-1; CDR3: CATQPKIAGGNNEQFF; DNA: TGTGCCACCCAACCAAAGATAGCGGGAGGGAACAATGAGCAGTTCTTC
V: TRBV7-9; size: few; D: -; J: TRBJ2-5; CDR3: CASRPVTGVQETQYF; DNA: TGTGCCAGCAGACCGGTCACCGGCGTCCAAGAGACCCAGTACTTC
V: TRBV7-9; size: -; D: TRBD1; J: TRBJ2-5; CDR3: CASSSSPGQGKETQYF; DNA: TGTGCCAGCAGCTCCTCACCCGGACAGGGCAAAGAGACCCAGTACTTC
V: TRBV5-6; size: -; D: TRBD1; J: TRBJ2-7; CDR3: CASSPAGGPYEQYF; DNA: TGTGCCAGCAGCCCCGCAGGGGGCCCCTACGAGCAGTACTTC
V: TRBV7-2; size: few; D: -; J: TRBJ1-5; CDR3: CASSEQLLQPQHF; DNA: TGTGCCAGCAGCGAGCAGCTTCTTCAGCCCCAGCATTTT
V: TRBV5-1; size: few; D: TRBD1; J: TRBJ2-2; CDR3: CASSLNDRGHGTGELFF; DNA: TGCGCCAGCAGCCTAAACGACAGGGGGCACGGCACCGGGGAGCTGTTTTTT
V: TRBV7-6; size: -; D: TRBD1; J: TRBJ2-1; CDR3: CASSDGQGSSYNEQFF; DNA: TGTGCCAGCAGCGACGGACAGGGGAGCTCCTACAATGAGCAGTTCTTC
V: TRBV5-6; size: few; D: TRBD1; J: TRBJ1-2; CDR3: CASRRQGATYGYTF; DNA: TGTGCCAGCAGGCGACAGGGGGCGACCTATGGCTACACCTTC
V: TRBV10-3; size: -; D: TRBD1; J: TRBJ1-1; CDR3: CAISDRERDTEAFF; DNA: TGTGCCATCAGCGACAGGGAGAGGGACACTGAAGCTTTCTTT
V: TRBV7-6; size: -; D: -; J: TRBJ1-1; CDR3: CASSLSGADTEAFF; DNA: TGTGCCAGCAGCTTATCGGGGGCTGACACTGAAGCTTTCTTT
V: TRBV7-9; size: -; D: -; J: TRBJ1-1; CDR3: CASSLGGGVKAFF; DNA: TGTGCCAGCAGCTTAGGTGGGGGGGTAAAAGCTTTCTTT
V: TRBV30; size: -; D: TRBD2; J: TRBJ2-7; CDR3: CAWSSWASGGSYEQYF; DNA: TGTGCCTGGAGTAGCTGGGCTAGCGGGGGCAGTTACGAGCAGTACTTC
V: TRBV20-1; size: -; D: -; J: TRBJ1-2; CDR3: CSALDIWAYGYTF; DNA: TGCAGTGCCCTAGACATATGGGCCTATGGCTACACCTTC
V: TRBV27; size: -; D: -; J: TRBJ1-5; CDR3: CASSSGHFGNQPQHF; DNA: TGTGCCAGCAGCTCGGGACATTTCGGCAATCAGCCCCAGCATTTT
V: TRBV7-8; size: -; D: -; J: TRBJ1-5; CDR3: CASSLLGLSNQPQHF; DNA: TGTGCCAGCAGCTTATTGGGTTTAAGCAATCAGCCCCAGCATTTT
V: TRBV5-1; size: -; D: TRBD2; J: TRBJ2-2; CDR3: CASSPPSGNTGELFF; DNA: TGCGCCAGCAGCCCTCCTAGCGGGAACACCGGGGAGCTGTTTTTT
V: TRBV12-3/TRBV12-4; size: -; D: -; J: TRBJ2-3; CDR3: CASSLRSRTDTQYF; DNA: TGTGCCAGCAGTTTACGTTCGCGCACAGATACGCAGTATTTT
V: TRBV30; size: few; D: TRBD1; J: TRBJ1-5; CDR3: CAWGGTGNGQPQHF; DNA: TGTGCCTGGGGGGGGACAGGGAATGGTCAGCCCCAGCATTTT
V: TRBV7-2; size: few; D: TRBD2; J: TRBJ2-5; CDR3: CASSLAPTSRGTQYF; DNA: TGTGCCAGCAGCTTAGCGCCGACTAGCCGAGGGACCCAGTACTTC